The rows below give T cell receptor beta chains drawn from one sample of a study of CD8 T cells in ankylosing spondylitis. TCRdb used MiXCR to reprocess the 5' RACE reads, holding one entry per CDR3 protein. The sample has about 700,000 distinct CDR3 sequences; 15% to 20% are singletons. Material for sequencing was blood, either unsorted or a sorted T cell fraction (not recorded which). These receptors were collected from a male donor with ankylosing spondylitis. The CDR3 runs from the conserved cysteine through the conserved F or W. The order of the fields is J gene, D gene, V gene, clone size, CDR3 protein, CDR3 DNA. The D gene is left open where the match is weak. The listing skips clone size in some rows; elsewhere it reads once, few, many or a size class.

J: TRBJ1-3; D: .; V: TRBV5-5; size: .; CDR3: CASSLTGLTGNTIYF; DNA: TGTGCCAGCAGCCTAACGGGACTTACTGGAAACACCATATATTTT
J: TRBJ2-5; D: .; V: TRBV3-1; size: .; CDR3: CASSSLGVWETQYF; DNA: TGTGCCAGCAGCTCACTGGGGGTTTGGGAGACCCAGTACTTC
J: TRBJ1-2; D: TRBD1; V: TRBV18; size: few; CDR3: CASSTDRGGFF; DNA: TGTGCCAGCTCAACCGACAGGGGTGGTTTTTTC
J: TRBJ1-2; D: .; V: TRBV6-1; size: few; CDR3: CASSLVSGRANYGYTF; DNA: TGTGCCAGCAGTCTAGTGTCCGGTAGAGCTAACTATGGCTACACCTTC
J: TRBJ2-3; D: .; V: TRBV21-1; size: .; CDR3: CASSNPFQRTDTQYF; DNA: TGTGCCAGCAGCAATCCCTTCCAGCGCACAGATACGCAGTATTTT
J: TRBJ1-1; D: .; V: TRBV20-1; size: .; CDR3: CSARIDRPNTEAFF; DNA: TGCAGTGCTAGAATAGACAGACCGAACACTGAAGCTTTCTTT
J: TRBJ1-1; D: .; V: TRBV28; size: many; CDR3: CASSSTGRVAFF; DNA: TGTGCCAGCAGTTCCACAGGGCGGGTAGCTTTCTTT
J: TRBJ1-5; D: .; V: TRBV6-1; size: .; CDR3: CASSGGYSNQPQHF; DNA: TGTGCCAGCAGCGGGGGTTATAGCAATCAGCCCCAGCATTTT
J: TRBJ2-4; D: .; V: TRBV20-1; size: .; CDR3: CSAIWITGNIQYF; DNA: TGCAGTGCTATCTGGATTACGGGGAACATTCAGTACTTC
J: TRBJ1-4; D: .; V: TRBV6-5; size: .; CDR3: CASSYSPGGGNEKLFF; DNA: TGTGCCAGCAGTTACTCCCCGGGGGGTGGGAATGAAAAACTGTTTTTT